The rows below give T cell receptor beta chains drawn from one sample of a study of ipilimumab plus nivolumab after autologous stem cell transplantation. Data came from immunoSEQ multiplex PCR; TCRdb stores just in-frame clones and leaves some out. In the table there are over 75,000 clones, 83% of which are singletons. The sequences come from PBMCs, collected in a trial of ipilimumab plus nivolumab as post-transplant consolidation. These receptors were taken from a male donor with diffuse large B-cell lymphoma. The CDR3 runs from the conserved cysteine through the conserved F or W. D genes are given only for firm matches. A row's size may be missing; if present it is once, few, many or a size class.

J gene	D gene	V gene	clone size	CDR3 protein	CDR3 DNA
TRBJ2-7	TRBD2	TRBV10-2	.	CASSVQAGGGSEQYF	TGCGCCAGCAGTGTTCAAGCGGGGGGCGGTTCTGAGCAGTACTTC
TRBJ2-6	.	TRBV12-1	.	CASSGRNVGQSRANVLTF	TGTGCCAGCAGCGGGAGGAATGTAGGACAAAGTCGGGCCAACGTCCTGACTTTC
TRBJ1-2	.	TRBV7-2	once	CASSLDGTNYGYTF	TGTGCCAGCAGCTTAGACGGTACCAACTATGGCTACACCTTC
TRBJ2-2	TRBD2	TRBV10-2	.	CASNGGGGTGELFF	TGCGCCAGCAATGGCGGGGGGGGCACCGGGGAGCTGTTTTTT
TRBJ2-7	.	TRBV7-8	.	CASSLARGLGAYEQYF	TGTGCCAGCAGCTTAGCTCGGGGACTCGGAGCCTACGAGCAGTACTTC
TRBJ1-2	.	TRBV2	.	CASRGLNYGYTF	TGTGCCAGCAGGGGACTGAACTATGGCTACACCTTC
TRBJ1-4	.	TRBV18	once	CASSYYVQGSTNEKLFF	TGTGCCAGCTCATACTACGTACAGGGTTCAACTAATGAAAAACTGTTTTTT
TRBJ1-1	.	TRBV7-8	.	CASSLDAGPRVVGNTEAFF	TGTGCCAGCAGCTTAGATGCCGGCCCAAGAGTTGTTGGGAACACTGAAGCTTTCTTT
TRBJ1-1	.	TRBV9	.	CASSVVSRLPNTEAFF	TGTGCCAGCAGCGTAGTCAGCCGGCTCCCGAACACTGAAGCTTTCTTT
TRBJ2-3	.	TRBV9	.	CASSKSGDGVDTQYF	TGTGCCAGCAGCAAGAGTGGCGACGGGGTGGATACGCAGTATTTT
TRBJ1-3	TRBD1	TRBV7-3	.	CASSSGQGYGNTIYF	TGTGCCAGCAGCTCGGGACAGGGATATGGAAACACCATATATTTT
TRBJ1-4	.	TRBV15	.	CATSDREGEQKLFF	TGTGCCACCAGCGACCGGGAAGGAGAGCAAAAACTGTTTTTT
TRBJ1-3	.	TRBV30	.	CAWSVLDPGNTIYF	TGTGCCTGGAGTGTTCTTGACCCTGGAAACACCATATATTTT
TRBJ1-6	.	TRBV5-1	.	CASSLGSSNSPLHF	TGCGCCAGCAGCTTGGGCAGCTCTAATTCACCCCTCCACTTT
TRBJ2-5	.	TRBV5-6	once	CASCNLNQETQYF	TGTGCCAGCTGCAATCTGAACCAAGAGACCCAGTACTTC
TRBJ1-5	TRBD1	TRBV2	.	CASSDPTGNQPQHF	TGTGCCAGCAGTGACCCGACAGGGAATCAGCCCCAGCATTTT
TRBJ2-5	TRBD1	TRBV14	.	CASSQGTGMEETQYF	TGTGCCAGCAGCCAGGGGACAGGGATGGAGGAGACCCAGTACTTC